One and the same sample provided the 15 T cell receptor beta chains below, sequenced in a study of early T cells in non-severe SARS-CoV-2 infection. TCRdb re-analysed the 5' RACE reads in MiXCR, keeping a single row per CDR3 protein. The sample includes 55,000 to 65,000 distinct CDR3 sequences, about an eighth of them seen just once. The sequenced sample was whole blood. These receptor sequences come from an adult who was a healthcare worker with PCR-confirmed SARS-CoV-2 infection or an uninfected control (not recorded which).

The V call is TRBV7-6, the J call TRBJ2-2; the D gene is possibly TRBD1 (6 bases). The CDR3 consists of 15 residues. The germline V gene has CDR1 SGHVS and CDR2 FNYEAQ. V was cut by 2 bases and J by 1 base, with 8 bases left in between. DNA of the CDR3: TGTGCCAGCAGCTTAAGGGGGAAGAACACCGGGGAGCTGTTTTTT. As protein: CASSLRGKNTGELFF. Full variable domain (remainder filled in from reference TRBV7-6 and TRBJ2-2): GAGVSQSPRYKVTKRGQDVALRCDPISGHVSLYWYRQALGQGPEFLTYFNYEAQQDKSGLPNDRFSAERPEGSISTLTIQRTEQRDSAMYRCASSLRGKNTGELFFGEGSRLTVL.

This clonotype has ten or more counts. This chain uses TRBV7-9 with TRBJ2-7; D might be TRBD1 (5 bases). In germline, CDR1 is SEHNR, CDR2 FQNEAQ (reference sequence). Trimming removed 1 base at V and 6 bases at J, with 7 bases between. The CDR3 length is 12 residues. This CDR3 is CASSLDQGEQYF. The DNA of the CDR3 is TGTGCCAGCAGCTTAGATCAGGGCGAGCAGTACTTC.

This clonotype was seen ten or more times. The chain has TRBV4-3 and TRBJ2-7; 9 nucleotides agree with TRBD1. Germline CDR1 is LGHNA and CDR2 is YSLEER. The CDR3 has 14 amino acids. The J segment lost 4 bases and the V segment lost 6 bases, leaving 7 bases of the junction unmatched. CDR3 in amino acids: CASRRDRASYEQYF. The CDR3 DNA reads TGCGCCAGCAGACGGGACAGGGCTTCGTACGAGCAGTACTTC.

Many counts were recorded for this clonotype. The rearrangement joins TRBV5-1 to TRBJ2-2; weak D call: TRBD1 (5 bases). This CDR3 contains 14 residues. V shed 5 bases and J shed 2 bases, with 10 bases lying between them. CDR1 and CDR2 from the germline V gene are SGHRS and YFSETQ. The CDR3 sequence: CASSEQGNTGELFF. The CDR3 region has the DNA TGCGCCAGCAGTGAGCAGGGTAACACCGGGGAGCTGTTTTTT.

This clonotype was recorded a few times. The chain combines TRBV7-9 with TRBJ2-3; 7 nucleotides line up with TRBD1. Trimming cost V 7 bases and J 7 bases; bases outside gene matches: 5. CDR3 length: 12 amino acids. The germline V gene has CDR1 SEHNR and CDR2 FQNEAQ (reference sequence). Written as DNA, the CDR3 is TGTGCCAGCACCCCAGGGGGTTATACGCAGTATTTT. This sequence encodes CASTPGGYTQYF.

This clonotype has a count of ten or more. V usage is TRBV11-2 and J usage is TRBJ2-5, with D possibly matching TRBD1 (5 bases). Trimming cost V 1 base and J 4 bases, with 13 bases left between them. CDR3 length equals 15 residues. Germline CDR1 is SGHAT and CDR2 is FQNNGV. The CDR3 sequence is CASSLVGADPETQYF. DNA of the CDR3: TGTGCCAGCAGCTTAGTAGGGGCGGACCCAGAGACCCAGTACTTC.

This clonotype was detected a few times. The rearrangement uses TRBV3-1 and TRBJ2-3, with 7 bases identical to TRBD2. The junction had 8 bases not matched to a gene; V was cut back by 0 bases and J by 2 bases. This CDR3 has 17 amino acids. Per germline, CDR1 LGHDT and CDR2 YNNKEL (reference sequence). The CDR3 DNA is TGTGCCAGCAGCCAAGATCCGGAACTAGCGAACACAGATACGCAGTATTTT. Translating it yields CASSQDPELANTDTQYF.

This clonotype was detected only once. The CDR3 sequence: CASSTGLDTGELFF. CDR3 bases: TGTGCCAGCAGCACGGGACTCGACACCGGGGAGCTGTTTTTT. The rearrangement links TRBV5-5 to TRBJ2-2; weak D call: TRBD2 (6 bases). The CDR3 is 14 residues long. V was cut by 4 bases and J by 3 bases, with 10 bases left in between. CDR1 SGHKS and CDR2 YYEKEE come from the germline V gene (reference sequence).

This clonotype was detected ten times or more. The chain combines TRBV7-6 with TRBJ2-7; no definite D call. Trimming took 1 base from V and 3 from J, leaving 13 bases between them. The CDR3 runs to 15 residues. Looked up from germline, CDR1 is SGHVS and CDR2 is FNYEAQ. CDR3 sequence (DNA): TGTGCCAGCAGCTTAGAGGACGGATTCAGCTACGAGCAGTACTTC. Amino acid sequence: CASSLEDGFSYEQYF.

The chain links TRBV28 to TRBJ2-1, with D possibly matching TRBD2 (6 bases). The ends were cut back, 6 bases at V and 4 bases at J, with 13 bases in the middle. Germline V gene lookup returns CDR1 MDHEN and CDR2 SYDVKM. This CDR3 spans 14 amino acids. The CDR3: CASRLATLYNEQFF. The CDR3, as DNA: TGTGCCAGCAGGCTAGCGACACTATACAATGAGCAGTTCTTC.

The CDR3 protein is CASSRDGNIQYF. The CDR3 coding sequence is TGTGCCAGCAGCCGAGATGGAAACATTCAGTACTTC. This chain joins TRBV7-9 and TRBJ2-4; no clear D gene. Trimming cost V 5 bases and J 6 bases, with 8 bases left between them. This CDR3 spans 12 amino acids. Germline CDR1 and CDR2: SEHNR and FQNEAQ (reference sequence).

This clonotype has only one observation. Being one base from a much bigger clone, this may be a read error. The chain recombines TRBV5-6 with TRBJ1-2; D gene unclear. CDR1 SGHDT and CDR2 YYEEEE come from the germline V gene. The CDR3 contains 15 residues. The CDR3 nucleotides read TGTGCCTGCAGCTTGTTTGGGGAGCTTCTTTTCGGCTACACCTTC. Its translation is CACSLFGELLFGYTF.

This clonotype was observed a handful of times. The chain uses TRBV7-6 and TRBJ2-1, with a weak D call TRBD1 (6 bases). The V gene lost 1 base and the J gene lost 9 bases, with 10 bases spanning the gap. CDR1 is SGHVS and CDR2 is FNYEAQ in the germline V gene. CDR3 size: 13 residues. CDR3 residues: CASSLGTAFEQFF. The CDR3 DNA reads TGTGCCAGCAGCTTAGGGACAGCGTTTGAGCAGTTCTTC.

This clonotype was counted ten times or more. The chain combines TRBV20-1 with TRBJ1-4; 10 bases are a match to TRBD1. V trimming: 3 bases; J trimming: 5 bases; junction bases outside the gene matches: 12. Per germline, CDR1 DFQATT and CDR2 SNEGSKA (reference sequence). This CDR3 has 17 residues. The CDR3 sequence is CSASEGTGASYNEKLFF. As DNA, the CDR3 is TGCAGTGCTAGTGAAGGGACAGGGGCCAGCTACAATGAAAAACTGTTTTTT.

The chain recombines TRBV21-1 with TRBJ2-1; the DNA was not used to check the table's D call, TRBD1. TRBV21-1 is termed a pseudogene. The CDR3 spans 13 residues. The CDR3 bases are TGTGCCAGCACAGGACAAGGATACAATGAGCAGTTCTTC. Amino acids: CASTGQGYNEQFF.